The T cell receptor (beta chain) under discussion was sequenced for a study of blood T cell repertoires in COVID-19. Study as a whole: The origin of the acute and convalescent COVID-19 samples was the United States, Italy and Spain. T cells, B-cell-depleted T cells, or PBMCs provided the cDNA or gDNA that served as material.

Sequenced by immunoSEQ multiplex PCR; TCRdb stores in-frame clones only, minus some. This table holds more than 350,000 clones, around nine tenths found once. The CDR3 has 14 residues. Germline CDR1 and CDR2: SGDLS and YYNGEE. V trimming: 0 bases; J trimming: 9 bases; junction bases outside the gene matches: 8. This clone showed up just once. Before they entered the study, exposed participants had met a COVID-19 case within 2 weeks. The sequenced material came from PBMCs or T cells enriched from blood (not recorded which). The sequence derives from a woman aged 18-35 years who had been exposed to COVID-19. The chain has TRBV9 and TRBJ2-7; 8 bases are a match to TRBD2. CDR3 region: CASSVGWGTSRQYF. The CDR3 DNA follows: TGTGCCAGCAGCGTAGGATGGGGGACTAGTCGGCAGTACTTC.